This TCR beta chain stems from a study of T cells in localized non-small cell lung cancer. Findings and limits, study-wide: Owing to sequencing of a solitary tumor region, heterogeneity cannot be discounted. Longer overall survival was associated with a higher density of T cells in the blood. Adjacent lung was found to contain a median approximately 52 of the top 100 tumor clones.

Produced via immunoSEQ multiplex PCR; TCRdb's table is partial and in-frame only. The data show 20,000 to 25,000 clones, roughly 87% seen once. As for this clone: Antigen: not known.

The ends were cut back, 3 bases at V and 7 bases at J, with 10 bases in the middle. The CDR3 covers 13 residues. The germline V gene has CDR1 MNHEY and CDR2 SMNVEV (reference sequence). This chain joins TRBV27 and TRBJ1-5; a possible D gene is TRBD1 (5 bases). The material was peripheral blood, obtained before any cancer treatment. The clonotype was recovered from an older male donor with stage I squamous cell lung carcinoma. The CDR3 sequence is CASSLGWGQPQHF. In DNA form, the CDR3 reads TGTGCCAGCAGTTTGGGATGGGGGCAGCCCCAGCATTTT.